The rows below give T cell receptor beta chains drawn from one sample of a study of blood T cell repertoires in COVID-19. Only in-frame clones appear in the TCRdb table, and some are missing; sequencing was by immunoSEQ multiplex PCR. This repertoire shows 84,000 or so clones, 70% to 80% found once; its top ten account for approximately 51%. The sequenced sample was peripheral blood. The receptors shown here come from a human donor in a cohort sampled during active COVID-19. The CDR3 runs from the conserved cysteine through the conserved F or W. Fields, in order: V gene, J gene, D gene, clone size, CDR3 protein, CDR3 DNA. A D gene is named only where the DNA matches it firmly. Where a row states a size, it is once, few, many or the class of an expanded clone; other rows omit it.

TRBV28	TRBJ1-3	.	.	CASISQRISGNTIYF	TGTGCCAGCATCTCCCAGAGGATCTCTGGAAACACCATATATTTT
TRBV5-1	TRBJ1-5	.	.	CASSLGGDQPQHF	TGCGCCAGCAGCTTGGGCGGTGATCAGCCCCAGCATTTT
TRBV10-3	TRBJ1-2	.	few	CAITHPAGTMGYTF	TGTGCCATAACTCACCCGGCGGGGACCATGGGCTACACCTTC
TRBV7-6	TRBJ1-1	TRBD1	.	CASSLVDREEAFF	TGTGCCAGCAGCTTAGTAGACAGGGAGGAAGCTTTCTTT
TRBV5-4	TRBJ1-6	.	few	CASKLGGPGDNSPLHF	TGTGCCAGCAAGCTTGGGGGCCCAGGGGATAATTCACCCCTCCACTTT
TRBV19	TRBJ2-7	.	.	CASSIEAFSYEQYF	TGTGCCAGTAGTATTGAAGCATTCTCCTACGAGCAGTACTTC
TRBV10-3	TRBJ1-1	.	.	CAISEGANTEAFF	TGTGCCATCAGTGAGGGGGCGAACACTGAAGCTTTCTTT
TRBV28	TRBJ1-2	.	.	CASSSQGTRGYTF	TGTGCCAGCAGTTCACAGGGAACGCGGGGCTACACCTTC
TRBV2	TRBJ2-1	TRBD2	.	CASSQITRGMGRGNEQFF	TGTGCCAGCAGTCAGATCACACGAGGAATGGGGCGGGGGAATGAGCAGTTCTTC
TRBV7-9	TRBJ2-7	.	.	CASSGPGEYEQYF	TGTGCCAGCAGCGGTCCTGGGGAGTACGAGCAGTACTTC
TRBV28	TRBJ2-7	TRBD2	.	CASKFRGRAAYEQYF	TGTGCCAGCAAATTCCGCGGGAGGGCCGCCTACGAGCAGTACTTC
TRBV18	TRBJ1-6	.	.	CASSTRQDNSPLHF	TGTGCCAGCTCGACCCGGCAGGATAATTCACCCCTCCACTTT
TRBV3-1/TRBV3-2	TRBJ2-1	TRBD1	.	CASGTGGGYEQFF	TGTGCCAGCGGCACAGGGGGCGGGTATGAGCAGTTCTTC
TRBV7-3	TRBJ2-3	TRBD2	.	CASSYGTNSDTQYF	TGTGCCAGCAGCTACGGGACTAACTCAGATACGCAGTATTTT
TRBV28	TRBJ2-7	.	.	CASSLVGGYEQYF	TGTGCCAGCAGTTTAGTTGGGGGGTACGAGCAGTACTTC
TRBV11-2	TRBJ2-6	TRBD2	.	CASSFQLLAGAAGANVLTF	TGTGCCAGCAGCTTCCAACTCCTAGCGGGAGCCGCAGGGGCCAACGTCCTGACTTTC
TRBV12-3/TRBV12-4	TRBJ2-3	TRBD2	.	CASTGSGKGTQYF	TGTGCCAGCACGGGTAGCGGGAAGGGTACGCAGTATTTT
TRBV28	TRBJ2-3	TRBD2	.	CASRTSGKSTDTQYF	TGTGCCAGCAGGACCAGCGGGAAGAGCACAGATACGCAGTATTTT
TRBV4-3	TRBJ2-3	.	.	CASSQTPGFGTDTQYF	TGCGCCAGCAGCCAAACGCCAGGGTTCGGGACAGATACGCAGTATTTT
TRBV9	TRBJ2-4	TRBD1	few	CASSMGQGVSVQYF	TGTGCCAGCAGTATGGGACAGGGGGTTAGCGTTCAGTACTTC
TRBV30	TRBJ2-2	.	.	CAFTLTSNTGELFF	TGTGCCTTCACCCTGACTAGTAACACCGGGGAGCTGTTTTTT
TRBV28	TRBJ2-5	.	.	CASSILREKETQYF	TGTGCCAGCAGTATTCTCCGGGAAAAAGAGACCCAGTACTTC
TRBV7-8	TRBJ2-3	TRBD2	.	CASSFLREGKRNTQYF	TGTGCCAGCAGCTTCTTGCGGGAGGGCAAGCGAAATACGCAGTATTTT
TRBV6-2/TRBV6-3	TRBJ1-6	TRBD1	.	CASSYDRADSSPLHF	TGTGCCAGCAGTTACGACAGGGCTGATAGTTCACCCCTCCACTTT
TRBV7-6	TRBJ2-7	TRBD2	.	CASSRAASGFYEQYF	TGTGCCAGCAGCAGAGCGGCTAGCGGCTTCTACGAGCAGTACTTC
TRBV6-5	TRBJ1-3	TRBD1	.	CATYGQGAGNTIYF	TGTGCCACCTACGGACAGGGCGCTGGAAACACCATATATTTT
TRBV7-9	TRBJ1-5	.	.	CASSSGDQPQHF	TGTGCCAGCAGTTCAGGGGATCAGCCCCAGCATTTT
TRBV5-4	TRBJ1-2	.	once	CASSLGGRQKDGYTF	TGTGCCAGCAGCTTGGGTGGCAGACAAAAAGATGGCTACACCTTC
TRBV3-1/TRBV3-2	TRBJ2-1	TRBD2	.	CASSHSTSGSLYSYNEQFF	TGTGCCAGCAGCCACTCTACTAGCGGGAGCCTGTACTCCTACAATGAGCAGTTCTTC
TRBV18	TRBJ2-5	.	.	CASSPRGWETQYF	TGTGCCAGCTCACCAAGGGGATGGGAGACCCAGTACTTC
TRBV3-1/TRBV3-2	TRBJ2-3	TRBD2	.	CASSQGLAGGPGWSDTQYF	TGTGCCAGCAGCCAGGGACTAGCGGGAGGGCCGGGGTGGTCAGATACGCAGTATTTT
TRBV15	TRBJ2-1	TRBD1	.	CATKQGADFEQFF	TGTGCCACCAAACAGGGGGCGGATTTCGAGCAGTTCTTC
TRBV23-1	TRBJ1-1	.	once	CASSQGSGVVTEAFF	TGCGCCAGCAGTCAAGGGTCAGGGGTTGTTACTGAAGCTTTCTTT
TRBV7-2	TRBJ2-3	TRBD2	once	CASSPGTSGRARDTQYF	TGTGCCAGCAGCCCTGGGACTAGCGGGAGGGCACGAGATACGCAGTATTTT
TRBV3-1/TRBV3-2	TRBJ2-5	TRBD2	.	CASSQRASGRARETQYF	TGTGCCAGCAGCCAAAGGGCTAGCGGGAGGGCCAGGGAGACCCAGTACTTC
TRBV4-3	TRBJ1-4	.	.	CASSRGRGATNEKLFF	TGCGCCAGCAGCCGGGGGCGGGGGGCAACTAATGAAAAACTGTTTTTT
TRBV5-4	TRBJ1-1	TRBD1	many	CASTSQGLMNTEAFF	TGTGCCAGCACCTCACAGGGGTTAATGAACACTGAAGCTTTCTTT
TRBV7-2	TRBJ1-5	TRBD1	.	CASSLTLGQGVGQPQHF	TGTGCCAGCAGCTTAACACTGGGACAGGGAGTGGGACAGCCCCAGCATTTT
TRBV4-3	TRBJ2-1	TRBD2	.	CASSQDTGLALHNEQFF	TGCGCCAGCAGCCAAGATACTGGACTAGCACTACACAATGAGCAGTTCTTC
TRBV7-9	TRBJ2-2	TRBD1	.	CASGGQGWSGELFF	TGTGCCAGCGGAGGACAGGGGTGGTCCGGGGAGCTGTTTTTT
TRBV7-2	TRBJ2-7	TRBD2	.	CASSPWTSGRGPSEQYF	TGTGCCAGCAGCCCCTGGACTAGCGGGAGAGGGCCTAGCGAGCAGTACTTC
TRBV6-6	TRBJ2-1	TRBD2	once	CASSPRSLAGPSYNEQFF	TGTGCCAGCAGTCCCCGAAGTTTAGCGGGCCCCTCCTACAATGAGCAGTTCTTC
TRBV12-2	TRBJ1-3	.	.	CASRWPDSGNTIYF	TGTGCAAGTCGCTGGCCAGACTCTGGAAACACCATATATTTT